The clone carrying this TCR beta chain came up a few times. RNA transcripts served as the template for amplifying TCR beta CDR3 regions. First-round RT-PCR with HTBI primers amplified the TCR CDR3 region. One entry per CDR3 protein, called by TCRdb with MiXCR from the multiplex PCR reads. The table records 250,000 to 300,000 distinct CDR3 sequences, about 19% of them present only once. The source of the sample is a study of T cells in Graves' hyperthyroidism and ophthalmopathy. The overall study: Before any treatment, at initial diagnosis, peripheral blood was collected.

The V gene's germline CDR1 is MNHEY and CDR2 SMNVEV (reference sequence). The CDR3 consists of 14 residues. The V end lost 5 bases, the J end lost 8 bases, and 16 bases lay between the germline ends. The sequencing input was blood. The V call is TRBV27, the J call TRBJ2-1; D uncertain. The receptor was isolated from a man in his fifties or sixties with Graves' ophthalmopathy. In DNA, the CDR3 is TGTGCCAGCAGTCTCCCCACTGCGGTCCATGAGCAGTTCTTC. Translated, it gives CASSLPTAVHEQFF.